The clone carrying this T cell receptor beta chain appeared a few times. The record originates from a study of T cell repertoires in cytomegalovirus infection. TCRdb fed the reads into MiXCR, producing one record per CDR3 protein. The table records 150,000 to 200,000 distinct CDR3 sequences, roughly 27% of them present only once. CDR3 length: 16 residues. Between the trimmed V and J ends, which lost 5 bases and 4 bases, there was a span of 18 bases. CDR1 is MNHEY, CDR2 SVGAGI, per germline. This sequence joins TRBV6-5 and TRBJ2-1; tentatively, D is TRBD1 (5 bases). The sequencing input was PBMCs. This receptor was taken from a human donor in good health (CMV status not recorded). Some clones in this sample may be carry-over from other donors' samples. This chain's CDR3 is CASSLLYRLGYNEQFF. The CDR3 DNA reads TGTGCCAGCAGTCTTCTTTACAGGCTAGGATACAATGAGCAGTTCTTC.